This T cell receptor beta chain was sequenced during a study of blood T cell repertoires in COVID-19. Study-level background: Spain, Italy and the United States supplied samples that represented acute and convalescent COVID-19. The cDNA or gDNA used as material had been derived from T cells, B-cell-depleted T cells, or PBMCs.

This CDR3 comprises 17 residues. The ends lost 0 bases at V and 4 bases at J; junction bases unmatched: 7. The V gene's germline CDR1 is SGHDN and CDR2 FVKESK. Some clones are missing from TCRdb's copy, which holds only in-frame ones; the method was immunoSEQ multiplex PCR. Seen here are 150,000 to 250,000 clones, 75% to 90% observed once, and the top ten hold 2% to 2.5%. The sequenced sample consisted of PBMCs or T cells enriched from blood (not recorded which). This chain connects TRBV14 to TRBJ2-3; 10 nucleotides match TRBD2. This TCR came from a woman in her thirties who had recovered from COVID-19. The CDR3 DNA sequence: TGTGCCAGCAGCCAAGATCTCCCTAGCGGGAGTCCAGATACGCAGTATTTT. Its translation is CASSQDLPSGSPDTQYF.